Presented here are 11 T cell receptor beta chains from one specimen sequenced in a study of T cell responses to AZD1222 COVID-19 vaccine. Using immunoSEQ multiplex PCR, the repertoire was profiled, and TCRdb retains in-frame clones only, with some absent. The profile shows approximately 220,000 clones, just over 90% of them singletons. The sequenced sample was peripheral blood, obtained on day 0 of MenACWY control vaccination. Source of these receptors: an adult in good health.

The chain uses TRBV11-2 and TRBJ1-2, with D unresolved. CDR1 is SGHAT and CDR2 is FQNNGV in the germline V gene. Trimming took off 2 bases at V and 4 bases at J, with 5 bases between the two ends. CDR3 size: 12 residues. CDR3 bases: TGTGCCAGCAGCTTAAGGCTCTATGGCTACACCTTC. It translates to CASSLRLYGYTF.

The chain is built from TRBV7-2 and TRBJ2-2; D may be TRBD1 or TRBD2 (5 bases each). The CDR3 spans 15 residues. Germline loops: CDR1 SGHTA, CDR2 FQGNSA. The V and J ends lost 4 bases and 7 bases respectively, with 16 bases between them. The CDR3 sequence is CASSSSGPSIGELFF. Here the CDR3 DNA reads TGTGCCAGCAGCTCCTCGGGACCTTCAATCGGGGAGCTGTTTTTT.

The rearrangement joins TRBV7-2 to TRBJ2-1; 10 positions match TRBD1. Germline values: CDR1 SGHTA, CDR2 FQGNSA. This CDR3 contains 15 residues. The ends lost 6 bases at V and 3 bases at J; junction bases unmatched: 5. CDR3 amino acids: CASRSGQGNYNEQFF. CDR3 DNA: TGTGCCAGCAGGTCGGGACAGGGGAACTACAATGAGCAGTTCTTC.

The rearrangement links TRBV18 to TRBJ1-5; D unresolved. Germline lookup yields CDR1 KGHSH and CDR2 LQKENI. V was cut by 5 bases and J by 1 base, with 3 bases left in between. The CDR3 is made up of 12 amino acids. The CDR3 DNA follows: TGTGCCAGCTCAGGCAGCAATCAGCCCCAGCATTTT. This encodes CASSGSNQPQHF.

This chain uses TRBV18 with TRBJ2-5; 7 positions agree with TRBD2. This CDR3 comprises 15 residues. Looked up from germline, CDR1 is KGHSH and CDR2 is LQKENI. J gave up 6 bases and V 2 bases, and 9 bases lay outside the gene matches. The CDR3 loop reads CASSPKALADKTQYF. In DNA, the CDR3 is TGTGCCAGCTCACCAAAGGCCCTAGCGGACAAGACCCAGTACTTC.

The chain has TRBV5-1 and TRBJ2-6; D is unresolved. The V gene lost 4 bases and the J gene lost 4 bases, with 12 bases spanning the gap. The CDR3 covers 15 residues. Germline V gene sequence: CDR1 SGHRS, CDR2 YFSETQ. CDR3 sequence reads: CASSPTSQGANVLTF. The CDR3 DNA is TGCGCCAGCAGCCCTACGAGCCAGGGGGCCAACGTCCTGACTTTC. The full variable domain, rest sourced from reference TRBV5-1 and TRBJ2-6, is KAGVTQTPRYLIKTRGQQVTLSCSPISGHRSVSWYQQTPGQGLQFLFEYFSETQRNKGNFPGRFSGRQFSNSRSEMNVSTLELGDSALYLCASSPTSQGANVLTFGAGSRLTVL.

CDR3 sequence: CASSISMNTEAFF. DNA for the CDR3: TGTGCCAGTAGTATTAGCATGAACACTGAAGCTTTCTTT. V and J are TRBV19 and TRBJ1-1; no firm D call. From germline, CDR1 is LNHDA and CDR2 SQIVND (reference sequence). CDR3 size: 13 residues. The V end lost 3 bases, the J end lost 0 bases, and 5 bases lay between the germline ends.

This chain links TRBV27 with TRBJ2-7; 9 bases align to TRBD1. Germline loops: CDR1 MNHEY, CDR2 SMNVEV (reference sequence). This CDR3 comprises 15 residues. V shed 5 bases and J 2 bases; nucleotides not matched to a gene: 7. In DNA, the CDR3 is TGTGCCAGCAGTCCATCGGGACAGGGTCCCTACGAGCAGTACTTC. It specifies CASSPSGQGPYEQYF.

CDR3 in DNA: TGTGCCAGCAGTGAAACTAGCGTCGCGTCCAATACGCAGTATTTT. Amino acid sequence: CASSETSVASNTQYF. The J gene is TRBJ2-3, the V gene TRBV2; 7 bases agree with TRBD2. The length of the CDR3 is 15 residues. The J segment lost 7 bases and the V segment lost 2 bases, leaving 9 bases of the junction unmatched. CDR1 is SNHLY and CDR2 is FYNNEI in the germline V gene.

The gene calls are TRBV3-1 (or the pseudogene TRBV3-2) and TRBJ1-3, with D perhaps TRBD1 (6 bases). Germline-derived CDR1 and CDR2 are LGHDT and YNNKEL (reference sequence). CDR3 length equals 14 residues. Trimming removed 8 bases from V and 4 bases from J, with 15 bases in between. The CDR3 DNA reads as TGTGCCAGCGGGGGGCGAGGGCCAGGAAACACCATATATTTT. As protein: CASGGRGPGNTIYF.

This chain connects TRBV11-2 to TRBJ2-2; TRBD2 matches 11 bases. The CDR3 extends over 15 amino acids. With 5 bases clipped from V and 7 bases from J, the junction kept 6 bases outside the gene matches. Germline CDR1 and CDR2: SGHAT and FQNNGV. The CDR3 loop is CASSNSGGAVGELFF. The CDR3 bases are TGTGCCAGCAGCAATAGCGGGGGGGCCGTCGGGGAGCTGTTTTTT.